Presented here are 5 T cell receptor beta chains from one specimen sequenced in a study of cytomegalovirus exposure and HLA in healthy donors (dated by TCRdb to 2015 to 2018). Library prep was done by the immunoSEQ multiplex PCR assay. The immuneACCESS repertoire file appears here via TCRdb, limited to in-frame rearrangements. These files lack a portion of the clones; in checked studies, under half of the deficit traces to unresolved V genes, and the cause of the others is not known. Within this sample are roughly 200,000 clones, with about 86% of them counted one time only. The ten biggest clones cover around 2.8% of the sample. What was sequenced was PBMCs. The receptors here all came from a woman aged 18-29 years in good health and CMV-seropositive.

This chain uses TRBV10-3 with TRBJ2-5; TRBD1 aligns across 9 bases. Per the germline V gene, CDR1 is ENHRY and CDR2 is SYGVKD. CDR3 length equals 12 residues. The J segment lost 4 bases and the V segment lost 10 bases, leaving 4 bases of the junction unmatched. CDR3 sequence: CATKGQGETQYF. The CDR3 DNA reads TGTGCCACGAAGGGACAGGGAGAGACCCAGTACTTC.

The CDR3 is CASSTAGGRSTDTQYF. CDR3 DNA: TGTGCCAGCAGCACCGCGGGGGGCCGTAGCACAGATACGCAGTATTTT. The rearrangement joins TRBV7-9 to TRBJ2-3; 8 nucleotides agree with TRBD2. CDR3 size: 16 residues. Germline-derived CDR1 and CDR2 are SEHNR and FQNEAQ (reference sequence). The V and J ends lost 5 bases and 0 bases, in that order; junction bases with no gene match: 7.

V gene TRBV5-1 combines with J gene TRBJ2-1; D is ambiguous. The CDR3 has 14 residues. The germline V gene has CDR1 SGHRS and CDR2 YFSETQ. V was clipped by 2 bases and J by 0 bases, with 6 bases between them. The CDR3 DNA sequence: TGCGCCAGCAGCTTTGAGAGCTCCTACAATGAGCAGTTCTTC. Encoded protein: CASSFESSYNEQFF.

The chain employs TRBV7-2 and TRBJ2-3; 10 positions match TRBD2. CDR3 length equals 14 residues. With 5 bases clipped from V and 9 bases from J, the junction kept 8 bases outside the gene matches. Germline assignment: CDR1 SGHTA and CDR2 FQGNSA. The CDR3 DNA reads as TGTGCCAGCAGCCCCGGGACTAGCGCCGAGACGCAGTATTTT. Its translation: CASSPGTSAETQYF.

J is TRBJ2-7 and V is TRBV27; unclear D gene. V was shortened by 10 bases and J by 1 base, with 17 bases between the two germline ends. CDR1 and CDR2 (germline): MNHEY, SMNVEV (reference sequence). This CDR3 has 14 amino acids. CDR3 in DNA: TGTGCCAAACGTACTACCACCCTGTCCTACGAGCAGTACTTC. Protein: CAKRTTTLSYEQYF.